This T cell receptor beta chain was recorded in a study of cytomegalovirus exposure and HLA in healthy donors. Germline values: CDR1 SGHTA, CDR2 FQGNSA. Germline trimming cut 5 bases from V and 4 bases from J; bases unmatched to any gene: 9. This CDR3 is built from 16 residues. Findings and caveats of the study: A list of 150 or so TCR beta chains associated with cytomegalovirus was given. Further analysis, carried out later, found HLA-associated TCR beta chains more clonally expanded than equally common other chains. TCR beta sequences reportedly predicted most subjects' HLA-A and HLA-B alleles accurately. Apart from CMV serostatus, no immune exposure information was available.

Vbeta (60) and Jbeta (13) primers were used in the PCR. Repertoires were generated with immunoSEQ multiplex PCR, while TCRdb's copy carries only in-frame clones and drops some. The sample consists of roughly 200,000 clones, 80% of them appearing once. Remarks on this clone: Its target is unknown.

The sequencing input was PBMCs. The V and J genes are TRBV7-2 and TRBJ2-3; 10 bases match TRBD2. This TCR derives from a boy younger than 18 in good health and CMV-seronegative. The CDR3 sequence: CASSKVSGRAADTQYF. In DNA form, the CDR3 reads TGTGCCAGCAGCAAGGTCAGCGGGAGGGCGGCAGATACGCAGTATTTT. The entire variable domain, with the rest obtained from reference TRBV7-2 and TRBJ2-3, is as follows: GAGVSQSPSNKVTEKGKDVELRCDPISGHTALYWYRQSLGQGLEFLIYFQGNSAPDKSGLPSDRFSAERTGGSVSTLTIQRTQQEDSAVYLCASSKVSGRAADTQYFGPGTRLTVL.